The 20 T cell receptor beta chains given below trace back to one sample, sequenced in a study of B cell selection in AIRE deficiency. Regulatory T cells were sorted as CD4+CD25hiCD127low/negative cells. Repertoires were generated with immunoSEQ multiplex PCR, while TCRdb's copy carries only in-frame clones and drops some. The table has about 22,000 clones, over 90% seen once. Sequenced material: CD4+CD25+ Tregs sorted from PBMCs. Every receptor here comes from a human donor in good health.

The V call is TRBV11-3, the J call TRBJ2-1; 7 bases agree with TRBD2. V lost 5 bases, J lost 8 bases, and 15 bases stayed unmatched. CDR3 length equals 16 residues. CDR1 is SGHNT and CDR2 is YENEEA in the germline V gene. CDR3 coding DNA: TGTGCCAGCAGCGGTGGGTCGACTAGCTTAAGTGATGAGCAGTTCTTC. The encoded protein is CASSGGSTSLSDEQFF.

A remark on this clone: A junction boundary mismatches the germline segment, possibly from a read error. This chain links TRBV6-1 with TRBJ1-1; D is undetermined. Germline assignment: CDR1 MNHNS and CDR2 SASEGT. This CDR3 comprises 12 residues. The DNA for the CDR3 is TGTGCCAGCAGTGAAGCCTGGACTGGAGCTTTCTTT. Translation gives CASSEAWTGAFF.

The rearrangement joins TRBV2 to TRBJ1-5, with D possibly being TRBD1 (6 bases). Trimming removed 6 bases at V and 6 bases at J, with 15 bases between. This CDR3 spans 14 amino acids. Germline V gene sequence: CDR1 SNHLY, CDR2 FYNNEI. CDR3 sequence (DNA): TGTGCCAGCAGCGACCCACAGGGCGCTCAGCCCCAGCATTTT. Translating gives CASSDPQGAQPQHF.

V is TRBV2 and J is TRBJ2-1; D uncertain. The CDR3 is 14 residues long. The germline CDR1 and CDR2 sequences are SNHLY and FYNNEI. With 1 base removed from V and 5 bases from J, the gap between germline ends came to 9 bases. Written as DNA, the CDR3 is TGTGCCAGCAGTGAAGATCCCGCCGACAATGAGCAGTTCTTC. This gives the protein CASSEDPADNEQFF.

This rearrangement joins TRBV5-1 to TRBJ2-3; TRBD2 aligns across 11 bases. V dropped 3 bases and J dropped 2; count of bases not matched to a gene: 5. The CDR3 runs 16 residues. CDR1 and CDR2 (germline): SGHRS, YFSETQ. CDR3 DNA sequence: TGCGCCAGCAGCTCAGGGACTAGCGGAGACACAGATACGCAGTATTTT. Amino acids: CASSSGTSGDTDTQYF. Drawing the rest from reference TRBV5-1 and TRBJ2-3, the complete variable domain is KAGVTQTPRYLIKTRGQQVTLSCSPISGHRSVSWYQQTPGQGLQFLFEYFSETQRNKGNFPGRFSGRQFSNSRSEMNVSTLELGDSALYLCASSSGTSGDTDTQYFGPGTRLTVL.

This chain uses TRBV6-1 with TRBJ1-2, with no clear D. V was trimmed by 5 bases and J by 4 bases, leaving 8 bases between them. Germline CDR1 MNHNS, CDR2 SASEGT. The CDR3 is 12 amino acids. CDR3 amino acids: CASSSGFYGYTF. The CDR3 region has the DNA TGTGCCAGCAGTTCCGGCTTCTATGGCTACACCTTC.

This chain connects TRBV6-1 to TRBJ2-7; the D gene could be TRBD1 or TRBD2 (6 bases each). Germline V lookup: CDR1 MNHNS, CDR2 SASEGT. Trimming pared 8 bases from V and 4 bases from J, leaving 12 bases between. The CDR3 spans 12 residues. The CDR3 DNA reads TGTGCCAGCCGGGGGCAGTTTTACGAGCAGTACTTC. Translation: CASRGQFYEQYF.

The CDR3 nucleotides read TGTGCCAGTAGTATAAAGATTCGGGGGAGCTCCTACGAGCAGTACTTC. Its protein product is CASSIKIRGSSYEQYF. This chain links TRBV19 with TRBJ2-7, with D perhaps matching TRBD2 (6 bases). This CDR3 has 16 residues. Trimming removed 2 bases at V and 0 bases at J, with 14 bases between. Germline CDR1 and CDR2: LNHDA and SQIVND (reference sequence).

The V and J genes are TRBV6-6 and TRBJ1-2; D may be TRBD1 (5 bases). Trimming pared 4 bases from V and 6 bases from J, leaving 12 bases between. The CDR3 is 13 residues long. Per germline, CDR1 MNHNY and CDR2 SVGAGI (reference sequence). CDR3 sequence (DNA): TGTGCCAGCAGTTGGGGGATATCCAATGGCTACACCTTC. Residues: CASSWGISNGYTF.

The V call is TRBV9, the J call TRBJ2-2; D call uncertain. V lost 1 base, J lost 2 bases, and 9 bases lay in between. The CDR3 loop spans 15 amino acids. The germline gives CDR1 SGDLS, CDR2 YYNGEE. CDR3 DNA: TGTGCCAGCAGCGTATTGGGGTCAAACACCGGGGAGCTGTTTTTT. This encodes CASSVLGSNTGELFF.

The V gene is TRBV2, the J gene TRBJ2-7; D gene uncertain. The CDR3 is 13 amino acids. The germline CDR1 and CDR2 sequences are SNHLY and FYNNEI. V lost 2 bases and J lost 3, with 8 bases in between. The CDR3 DNA sequence: TGTGCCAGCAGTGAAATACGAGGCTACGAGCAGTACTTC. Amino acid sequence: CASSEIRGYEQYF.

The chain carries TRBV6-1 and TRBJ2-1; maybe TRBD1 (5 bases). V lost 4 bases and J 14 bases, leaving 12 bases between the germline ends. The germline gives CDR1 MNHNS, CDR2 SASEGT. The CDR3 has 11 amino acids. The CDR3 is CASSAGDREFF. For the CDR3, the DNA is TGTGCCAGCAGTGCAGGAGACAGAGAGTTCTTC.

This clone was observed a single time. The chain has TRBV9 and TRBJ1-6, with a weak D call TRBD1 (6 bases). The CDR3 sequence is 16 residues long. V lost 4 bases to trimming and J lost 3 bases, with 14 bases between them. CDR1 and CDR2 from the germline V gene are SGDLS and YYNGEE. CDR3 DNA: TGTGCCAGCAGCCCCACAGGGCTCTTCTATAATTCACCCCTCCACTTT. Its protein is CASSPTGLFYNSPLHF.

The J gene is TRBJ2-3, the V gene TRBV11-2; D possibly corresponds to TRBD2 (6 bases). Germline CDR1 is SGHAT and CDR2 is FQNNGV. V lost 3 bases, J lost 2 bases, and 9 bases lay in between. The CDR3 is made up of 14 amino acids. CDR3 region: CASSFKGLTDTQYF. Written as DNA, the CDR3 is TGTGCCAGCAGCTTCAAGGGACTCACAGATACGCAGTATTTT. The full variable domain, completed using reference TRBV11-2 and TRBJ2-3, is EAGVAQSPRYKIIEKRQSVAFWCNPISGHATLYWYQQILGQGPKLLIQFQNNGVVDDSQLPKDRFSAERLKGVDSTLKIQPAKLEDSAVYLCASSFKGLTDTQYFGPGTRLTVL.

The chain uses TRBV6-5 and TRBJ1-1; no clear D. Trimming pared 2 bases from V and 5 bases from J, leaving 9 bases between. There are 13 residues in the CDR3. Germline CDR1 reads MNHEY; CDR2 reads SVGAGI. CDR3 loop: CASSYLTATEAFF. In DNA, the CDR3 is TGTGCCAGCAGTTACCTCACGGCTACTGAAGCTTTCTTT.

The chain has TRBV5-1 and TRBJ1-2; 11 bases align to TRBD1. Germline trimming cut 4 bases from V and 6 bases from J; bases unmatched to any gene: 2. CDR1 and CDR2 from the germline V gene are SGHRS and YFSETQ. The length of the CDR3 is 13 residues. The CDR3, as DNA: TGCGCCAGCAGCAGGGACAGGGGGAATGGCTACACCTTC. Amino acids: CASSRDRGNGYTF.

About this clone: The sample holds other DNA sequences that translate to the same CDR3. CDR3 region: CASSPEETQYF. The CDR3 nucleotides are TGTGCCAGCTCACCCGAAGAGACCCAGTACTTC. The chain employs TRBV18 and TRBJ2-5; D is unclear. The germline V gene encodes CDR1 KGHSH and CDR2 LQKENI. The CDR3 spans 11 residues. Between the trimmed V and J ends, which lost 3 bases and 3 bases, there was a span of 2 bases.

To note about this clone: The junction departs from the called germline gene at one end, perhaps through a read error. The J gene is TRBJ1-2, the V gene TRBV18, with a tentative D call TRBD1 (5 bases). The germline CDR1 and CDR2 sequences are KGHSH and LQKENI. The CDR3 is 16 amino acids. CDR3 amino acids: CAGSPGVGDFNYGYTF. The CDR3 bases are TGTGCCGGCTCCCCGGGGGTCGGAGACTTCAACTATGGCTACACCTTC.

The chain links TRBV12-5 to TRBJ2-7; D might be TRBD1 (6 bases). The CDR3 runs to 13 residues. Trimming removed 6 bases at V and 0 bases at J, with 9 bases between. Germline V lookup: CDR1 LGHNT, CDR2 FRNRAP. The CDR3 loop is CASGRTASYEQYF. The CDR3 nucleotides read TGTGCTAGTGGCCGGACAGCCTCCTACGAGCAGTACTTC.

The V and J genes are TRBV6-5 and TRBJ1-1, with TRBD1 matching over 9 bases. Trimming cost V 1 base and J 4 bases; bases outside gene matches: 1. Germline V gene sequence: CDR1 MNHEY, CDR2 SVGAGI. CDR3 size: 14 residues. CDR3 bases: TGTGCCAGCAGTTACTGGACAGGGGTCACTGAAGCTTTCTTT. Its translation is CASSYWTGVTEAFF.